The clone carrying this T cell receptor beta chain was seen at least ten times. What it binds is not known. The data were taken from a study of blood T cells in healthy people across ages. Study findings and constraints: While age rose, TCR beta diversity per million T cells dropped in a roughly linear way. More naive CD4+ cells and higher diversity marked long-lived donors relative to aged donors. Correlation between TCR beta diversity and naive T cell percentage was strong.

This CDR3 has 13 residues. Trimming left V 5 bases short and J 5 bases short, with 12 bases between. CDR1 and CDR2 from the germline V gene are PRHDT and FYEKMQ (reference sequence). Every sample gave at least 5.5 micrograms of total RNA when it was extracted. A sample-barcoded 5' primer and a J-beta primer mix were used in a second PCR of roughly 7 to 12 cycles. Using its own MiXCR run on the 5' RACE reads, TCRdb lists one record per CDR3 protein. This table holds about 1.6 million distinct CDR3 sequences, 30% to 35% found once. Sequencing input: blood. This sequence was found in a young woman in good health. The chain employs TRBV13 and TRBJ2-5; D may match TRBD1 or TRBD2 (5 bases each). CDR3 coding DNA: TGTGCCAGCAGCCCCGAGGGGCGGGAGACCCAGTACTTC. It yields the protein CASSPEGRETQYF.